Shown below are 18 T cell receptor beta chains from a single sample sequenced in a study of cytomegalovirus exposure and HLA in healthy donors. The PCR ran on 60 Vbeta and 13 Jbeta primers. Method: immunoSEQ multiplex PCR; TCRdb's copy keeps in-frame clones and lacks some. The sample shows around 110,000 clones, roughly 68% of them seen only once. The sequenced material came from PBMCs. All receptors derive from a man aged 25-40 years in good health and CMV-seropositive.

The chain links TRBV7-3 to TRBJ2-2; unclear D gene. There are 16 residues in the CDR3. The V and J ends lost 2 bases and 0 bases respectively, with 10 bases between them. Looked up from germline, CDR1 is SGHTA and CDR2 is FQGTGA. DNA of the CDR3: TGTGCCAGCAGCTTACGTCCCGGGTCGAACACCGGGGAGCTGTTTTTT. Its translation is CASSLRPGSNTGELFF.

V is TRBV28 and J is TRBJ1-3; weak D call: TRBD1 (5 bases). Germline CDR1 MDHEN, CDR2 SYDVKM. V dropped 2 bases and J dropped 2 bases, with 16 bases sitting between them. The CDR3 loop spans 17 amino acids. The CDR3 region is CASSLRAQGGTGNTIYF. The CDR3 nucleotides read TGTGCCAGCAGTTTAAGGGCTCAGGGTGGTACTGGAAACACCATATATTTT.

The chain links TRBV2 to TRBJ2-5; tentative D call: TRBD1 (6 bases). The CDR3 consists of 15 residues. V lost 0 bases and J 3 bases, leaving 11 bases between the germline ends. CDR1 is SNHLY, CDR2 FYNNEI, per germline. The CDR3 region is CASSEALGGEETQYF. The CDR3 DNA is TGTGCCAGCAGTGAAGCGCTAGGGGGAGAAGAGACCCAGTACTTC.

The chain couples TRBV5-4 to TRBJ2-1; a weak D match, TRBD2 (7 bases). V lost 2 bases and J lost 2, with 17 bases in between. Germline loops: CDR1 SGHNT, CDR2 YYREEE (reference sequence). CDR3 size: 17 residues. In DNA, the CDR3 is TGTGCCAGCAGCTTATCTAGCGGAGGGGGGACCTACAATGAGCAGTTCTTC. Protein product: CASSLSSGGGTYNEQFF. Full variable domain (remainder filled in from reference TRBV5-4 and TRBJ2-1): ETGVTQSPTHLIKTRGQQVTLRCSSQSGHNTVSWYQQALGQGPQFIFQYYREEENGRGNFPPRFSGLQFPNYSSELNVNALELDDSALYLCASSLSSGGGTYNEQFFGPGTRLTVL.

This clone is a singleton in its sample. This CDR3 is CASSWGNRGLGTEAFF. CDR3 nucleotides: TGTGCCAGCAGTTGGGGAAACAGGGGGCTAGGCACTGAAGCTTTCTTT. The chain couples TRBV27 to TRBJ1-1, with 9 bases identical to TRBD1. J was trimmed by 4 bases and V by 4 bases; bases with no gene match: 10. The germline CDR1 and CDR2 sequences are MNHEY and SMNVEV (reference sequence). This CDR3 is 16 amino acids long.

This rearrangement joins TRBV9 to TRBJ2-6; TRBD2 matches 7 bases. This CDR3 has 16 residues. The ends lost 4 bases at V and 0 bases at J; junction bases unmatched: 4. Germline CDR1 SGDLS, CDR2 YYNGEE. DNA of the CDR3: TGTGCCAGCAGCCTTGGGACTAACTCTGGGGCCAACGTCCTGACTTTC. Protein sequence: CASSLGTNSGANVLTF.

The rearrangement uses TRBV6-5 and TRBJ2-3; tentative D call: TRBD2 (6 bases). The length of the CDR3 is 15 residues. V shed 4 bases and J shed 5 bases, with 16 bases lying between them. Per germline, CDR1 MNHEY and CDR2 SVGAGI. The CDR3 is CASSSHTSTKDTQYF. The CDR3 coding sequence is TGTGCCAGCAGTTCCCACACTAGCACCAAAGATACGCAGTATTTT.

This clone was seen a handful of times. The chain combines TRBV5-6 with TRBJ1-1; 8 nucleotides agree with TRBD1. The germline gives CDR1 SGHDT, CDR2 YYEEEE. The CDR3 totals 11 residues. V shed 4 bases and J 8 bases; nucleotides not matched to a gene: 1. In DNA form, the CDR3 reads TGTGCCAGCAGCCGGGACAGGGAAGCTTTCTTT. It specifies CASSRDREAFF.

The chain carries TRBV5-5 and TRBJ2-5; 14 bases line up with TRBD2. The germline gives CDR1 SGHKS, CDR2 YYEKEE (reference sequence). V shed 0 bases and J 1 base; nucleotides not matched to a gene: 8. The CDR3 length is 19 residues. The CDR3 protein is CASSLGGLAGGSGQETQYF. CDR3 DNA sequence: TGTGCCAGCAGCTTGGGTGGACTAGCGGGAGGAAGCGGCCAAGAGACCCAGTACTTC.

V usage is TRBV29-1 and J usage is TRBJ1-1; D is unclear. The CDR3 is 13 amino acids. Germline V gene lookup returns CDR1 SQVTM and CDR2 ANQGSEA. V was trimmed by 3 bases and J by 1 base, leaving 9 bases between them. CDR3 nucleotides: TGCAGCGTTGAGGAGGCAGCGAACACTGAAGCTTTCTTT. It is translated as CSVEEAANTEAFF.

The CDR3 nucleotides read TGTGCCAGCAGCGTAGGGCTAGCGGGGGCGACCGGGGAGCTGTTTTTT. Translation: CASSVGLAGATGELFF. This sequence joins TRBV9 and TRBJ2-2; TRBD2 matches 10 bases. After removal of 0 bases from V and 5 bases from J, the junction contained 4 bases not matched to a gene. The CDR3 consists of 16 residues. The germline gives CDR1 SGDLS, CDR2 YYNGEE.

The rearrangement joins TRBV5-1 to TRBJ1-2; TRBD1 matches 10 bases. The CDR3 length is 16 residues. Germline V gene lookup returns CDR1 SGHRS and CDR2 YFSETQ. Unmatched junction bases numbered 14, after V lost 4 bases and J lost 8 bases. CDR3 region: CASSLGQGRASGGYTF. The CDR3 nucleotides are TGCGCCAGCAGCCTGGGACAGGGGAGGGCGTCCGGAGGCTACACCTTC. The whole variable domain, filled in from reference TRBV5-1 and TRBJ1-2, reads KAGVTQTPRYLIKTRGQQVTLSCSPISGHRSVSWYQQTPGQGLQFLFEYFSETQRNKGNFPGRFSGRQFSNSRSEMNVSTLELGDSALYLCASSLGQGRASGGYTFGSGTRLTVV.

The V call is TRBV9, the J call TRBJ2-6; 9 nucleotides match TRBD1. After removal of 7 bases from V and 0 bases from J, the junction contained 11 bases not matched to a gene. Germline CDR1 SGDLS, CDR2 YYNGEE. The CDR3 consists of 18 residues. CDR3 region: CASLGPGTGSSGANVLTF. CDR3 bases: TGTGCCAGCTTGGGGCCCGGGACAGGGTCCTCTGGGGCCAACGTCCTGACTTTC.

The chain employs TRBV7-8 and TRBJ1-2; weak D call: TRBD1 (5 bases). Germline CDR1 is SGHVS and CDR2 is FQNEAQ. Trimming left V 5 bases short and J 4 bases short, with 14 bases between. CDR3 length: 14 residues. CDR3 region: CASSPRAGSYGYTF. DNA for the CDR3: TGTGCCAGCAGCCCCCGCGCAGGGTCCTATGGCTACACCTTC.

This clone was observed a few times. The V call is TRBV19, the J call TRBJ1-2; 7 nucleotides line up with TRBD1. The CDR3 length is 17 residues. Trimming removed 5 bases from V and 5 bases from J; junction bases left unmatched: 17. From germline, CDR1 is LNHDA and CDR2 SQIVND (reference sequence). CDR3 region: CASSFPGTASGGYGYTF. As DNA, the CDR3 is TGTGCCAGTAGTTTCCCCGGGACAGCGTCAGGGGGGTATGGCTACACCTTC.

The chain couples TRBV9 to TRBJ2-7, with 9 nucleotides matching TRBD1. Germline CDR1 and CDR2: SGDLS and YYNGEE. V lost 0 bases and J lost 4; bases outside the gene matches: 5. This CDR3 is built from 15 residues. The CDR3 DNA reads TGTGCCAGCAGCGTAGATCCGGGACAGGGATACGAGCAGTACTTC. Protein: CASSVDPGQGYEQYF. Drawing the rest from reference TRBV9 and TRBJ2-7, the complete variable domain is DSGVTQTPKHLITATGQRVTLRCSPRSGDLSVYWYQQSLDQGLQFLIQYYNGEERAKGNILERFSAQQFPDLHSELNLSSLELGDSALYFCASSVDPGQGYEQYFGPGTRLTVT.

Details on this clone: Its ends do not fully match the called genes, so a read error is possible. As DNA, the CDR3 is TGCGCCACCTCTCCCGGGACTGTAGAGGCCCAGTACTTC. This encodes CATSPGTVEAQYF. The V call is TRBV4-1, the J call TRBJ2-5, with D maybe TRBD2 (6 bases). The CDR3 covers 13 residues. Germline V gene lookup returns CDR1 MGHRA and CDR2 YSYEKL.

Points on this clone: An end of the junction does not agree with germline; a read error may underlie this. The rearrangement uses TRBV7-7 and TRBJ1-4, with 10 bases fitting TRBD1. Germline loops: CDR1 SSHAT, CDR2 FNYEAQ (reference sequence). The CDR3 loop spans 14 amino acids. CDR3 DNA: TGTGCTAGCAGCTTAGGGACAGGGGATGAAAAACTGTTTTTT. Protein product: CASSLGTGDEKLFF.